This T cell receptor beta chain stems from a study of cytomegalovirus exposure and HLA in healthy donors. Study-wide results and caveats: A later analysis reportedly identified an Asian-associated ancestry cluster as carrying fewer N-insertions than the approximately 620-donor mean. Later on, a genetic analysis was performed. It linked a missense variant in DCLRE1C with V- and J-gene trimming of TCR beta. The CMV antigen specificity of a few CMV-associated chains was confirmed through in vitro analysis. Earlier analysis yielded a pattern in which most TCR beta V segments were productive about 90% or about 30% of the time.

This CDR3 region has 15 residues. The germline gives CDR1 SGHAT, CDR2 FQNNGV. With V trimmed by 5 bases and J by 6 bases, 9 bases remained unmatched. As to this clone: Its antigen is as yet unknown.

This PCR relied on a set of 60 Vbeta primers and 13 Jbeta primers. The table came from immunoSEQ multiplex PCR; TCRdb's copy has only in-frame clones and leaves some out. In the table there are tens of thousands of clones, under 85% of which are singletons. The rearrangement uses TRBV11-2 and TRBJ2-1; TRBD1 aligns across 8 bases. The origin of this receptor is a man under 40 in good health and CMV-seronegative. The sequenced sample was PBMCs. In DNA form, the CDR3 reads TGTGCCAGCAGCCGAGGACAGGGCTCGGGCAATGAGCAGTTCTTC. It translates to CASSRGQGSGNEQFF.